These 8 T cell receptor beta chains came from one sample sequenced in a study of regulatory T cells in long-lasting Graves disease. Time point noted: persistent/refractory GD, antithyroid drugs over 5 years with positive TRAb. PBMC-derived RNA was used for the TCR library. HTBI primers from iRepertoire and Arm-PCR of CDR3 regions yielded the TCR beta libraries. TCRdb analysed the multiplex PCR reads with MiXCR anew, one entry per CDR3 protein. Among about 290,000 distinct CDR3 sequences listed, 20% to 25% were seen once. The source was peripheral blood mononuclear cells (PBMCs), collected when the disease was refractory, from a patient treated with antithyroid drugs. All receptors come from a female donor with Graves disease.

This clonotype was seen at least ten times. This chain joins TRBV2 and TRBJ2-7, with TRBD1 as a possible D gene (6 bases). The germline V gene has CDR1 SNHLY and CDR2 FYNNEI. V lost 5 bases and J 3 bases, leaving 17 bases between the germline ends. The CDR3 runs to 15 residues. The DNA of the CDR3 is TGTGCCAGCAGTCCGGGACAAGGTCTCTTCTACGAGCAGTACTTC. This codes for CASSPGQGLFYEQYF. Using reference TRBV2 and TRBJ2-7 for the parts outside the CDR3, the full variable domain is EPEVTQTPSHQVTQMGQEVILRCVPISNHLYFYWYRQILGQKVEFLVSFYNNEISEKSEIFDDQFSVERPDGSNFTLKIRSTKLEDSAMYFCASSPGQGLFYEQYFGPGTRLTVT.

This clonotype was detected many times. J is TRBJ2-7 and V is TRBV7-9; D ambiguous. Trimming removed 0 bases at V and 5 bases at J, with 2 bases between. The CDR3 extends over 11 amino acids. From germline, CDR1 is SEHNR and CDR2 FQNEAQ (reference sequence). Here the CDR3 DNA reads TGTGCCAGCAGCTTAGCGGACGAGCAGTACTTC. This encodes CASSLADEQYF.

This clonotype was counted many times. The V gene is TRBV11-2, the J gene TRBJ2-5; a weak D match, TRBD1 (6 bases). The germline V gene encodes CDR1 SGHAT and CDR2 FQNNGV. This CDR3 spans 16 amino acids. The V and J ends lost 5 bases and 2 bases respectively, with 18 bases between them. Written as DNA, the CDR3 is TGTGCCAGCAGCCCCCCAAACAGGGTTTCGCAAGAGACCCAGTACTTC. This gives the protein CASSPPNRVSQETQYF. Looking up the rest from reference TRBV11-2 and TRBJ2-5 gives the full variable domain: EAGVAQSPRYKIIEKRQSVAFWCNPISGHATLYWYQQILGQGPKLLIQFQNNGVVDDSQLPKDRFSAERLKGVDSTLKIQPAKLEDSAVYLCASSPPNRVSQETQYFGPGTRLLVL.

This clonotype was found a few times. The chain recombines TRBV18 with TRBJ2-7; 8 nucleotides line up with TRBD1. The CDR3 is made up of 14 amino acids. Trimming at V came to 4 bases and at J to 4 bases, leaving 6 bases not matched to a gene. Germline V gives CDR1 KGHSH, CDR2 LQKENI. CDR3 residues: CASSQGQDPYEQYF. CDR3 sequence (DNA): TGTGCCAGCTCACAGGGACAGGACCCTTACGAGCAGTACTTC.

There are many counts of this clonotype. The genes are TRBV5-1 and TRBJ2-7; 9 nucleotides match TRBD2. Trimming took 4 bases from V and 7 from J; bases not matched to a gene: 9. The germline CDR1 and CDR2 sequences are SGHRS and YFSETQ. CDR3 length equals 14 residues. In DNA, the CDR3 is TGCGCCAGCAGCCCGACCGGACTAGCGTGGGAGCAGTACTTC. This codes for CASSPTGLAWEQYF.

A word on this clonotype: At one boundary the junction diverges from the germline segment, which might be a read error. The chain is built from TRBV7-2 and TRBJ2-6; D is possibly TRBD1 (6 bases). The CDR3 runs 16 residues. CDR1 is SGHTA and CDR2 is FQGNSA in the germline V gene. The CDR3 nucleotides read TGCGCCAGCAGCCAAGAACGGACAGCAGGGGCCAACGTCCTGACTTTC. It translates to CASSQERTAGANVLTF. Complete variable domain (other parts from reference TRBV7-2 and TRBJ2-6): GAGVSQSPSNKVTEKGKDVELRCDPISGHTALYWYRQSLGQGLEFLIYFQGNSAPDKSGLPSDRFSAERTGGSVSTLTIQRTQQEDSAVYLCASSQERTAGANVLTFGAGSRLTVL.

The chain combines TRBV2 with TRBJ2-3; tentative D call: TRBD2 (6 bases). Trimming removed 3 bases at V and 4 bases at J, with 14 bases between. The germline V gene encodes CDR1 SNHLY and CDR2 FYNNEI. The CDR3 totals 15 residues. CDR3 in amino acids: CASSESSVGADTQYF. CDR3 sequence (DNA): TGTGCCAGCAGTGAGTCTAGCGTAGGTGCAGATACGCAGTATTTT. Using reference TRBV2 and TRBJ2-3 for the parts outside the CDR3, the full variable domain is EPEVTQTPSHQVTQMGQEVILRCVPISNHLYFYWYRQILGQKVEFLVSFYNNEISEKSEIFDDQFSVERPDGSNFTLKIRSTKLEDSAMYFCASSESSVGADTQYFGPGTRLTVL.

In the case of this clonotype: A read error is possible here, since a much larger clone lies one base away. The chain carries TRBV2 and TRBJ2-2; either TRBD1 or TRBD2 may fit D (6 bases each). Germline V gene sequence: CDR1 SNHLY, CDR2 FYNNEI. CDR3 length equals 15 residues. The DNA of the CDR3 is TGTGCCAGCAGTGAGGTCAGGGGAGGAACCGGGGAGCTGGTTTTT. Protein sequence: CASSEVRGGTGELVF.